This T cell receptor (beta chain) derives from a study of regulatory T cells in long-lasting Graves disease. General study findings and limits: Reduced TCR diversity was observed in persistent Graves' patients versus newly diagnosed patients.

Time point of the sample: newly diagnosed GD, antithyroid drugs for less than 3 months. RNA from PBMCs was the source of the TCR library. This clonotype was detected only a few times. Its antigen remains unknown. Trimming removed 4 bases at V and 4 bases at J, with 14 bases between. CDR3 length equals 14 residues. The germline gives CDR1 DFQATT, CDR2 SNEGSKA (reference sequence). Researchers made TCR beta libraries by using iRepertoire HTBI primers and running Arm-PCR on CDR3 regions. TCRdb reprocessed the multiplex PCR reads via MiXCR and lists one record per CDR3 protein. The sample has more than 400,000 distinct CDR3 sequences; under 20% are singletons. The same data also contributed to another study, on T cells in Graves' hyperthyroidism and ophthalmopathy.

The input for sequencing was peripheral blood mononuclear cells (PBMCs), taken at new diagnosis, from a patient treated with antithyroid drugs. The rearrangement uses TRBV20-1 and TRBJ2-1, with D tentatively TRBD2 (6 bases). This receptor was taken from a man aged 35-49 years with Graves disease. The CDR3 region is CSATSGPPYNEQFF. The CDR3 nucleotides are TGCAGTGCTACCAGCGGGCCCCCTTACAATGAGCAGTTCTTC.